What follows are 12 T cell receptor beta chains derived from one specimen sequenced in a study of Ad26.COV2.S vaccination and SARS-CoV-2 variants. As for treatment: 19 received Ad26.COV2.S at low or high dose, single or two shots; about 5 received placebo; per-sample allocation not given. Specimens were obtained on day 63 following the first vaccine or placebo injection. The protocol was immunoSEQ multiplex PCR, while the TCRdb copy is restricted to in-frame clones and leaves out a portion. The table includes some 340,000 clones, roughly 86% detected once. Sample: peripheral blood, taken in a trial of Ad26.COV2.S vaccine versus placebo. These receptor sequences come from a person aged 18-60 years who received the Ad26.COV2.S COVID-19 vaccine or a placebo.

The chain employs TRBV3-1 (or the pseudogene TRBV3-2) and TRBJ1-1; 7 nucleotides agree with TRBD1. This CDR3 region has 14 residues. The ends lost 0 bases at V and 8 bases at J; junction bases unmatched: 6. The germline V gene has CDR1 LGHDT and CDR2 YNNKEL (reference sequence). The DNA for the CDR3 is TGTGCCAGCAGCCAAGAAAAAAGGGACAGCGAAGCTTTCTTT. Its protein is CASSQEKRDSEAFF.

The V call is TRBV6-5, the J call TRBJ2-5; TRBD2 matches 7 bases. Germline trimming cut 11 bases from V and 4 bases from J; bases unmatched to any gene: 13. Per germline, CDR1 MNHEY and CDR2 SVGAGI. This CDR3 region has 14 residues. The CDR3 is CAGGGFRDAETQYF. The DNA of the CDR3 is TGTGCCGGGGGGGGGTTCCGGGACGCAGAGACCCAGTACTTC.

The chain employs TRBV6-6 and TRBJ1-5, with D unresolved. This CDR3 comprises 15 residues. Germline loops: CDR1 MNHNY, CDR2 SVGAGI (reference sequence). V lost 10 bases to trimming and J lost 0 bases, with 16 bases between them. CDR3 loop: CATRLDLNSNQPQHF. As DNA, the CDR3 is TGTGCCACCCGACTGGATTTAAATAGCAATCAGCCCCAGCATTTT.

The rearrangement uses TRBV4-1 and TRBJ1-4; D is uncertain. V was clipped by 0 bases and J by 8 bases, with 16 bases between them. Germline CDR1 and CDR2: MGHRA and YSYEKL. The CDR3 has 16 residues. The CDR3 nucleotides are TGCGCCAGCAGCCAAGATCGTGTGGCGATGGGGGAAAAACTGTTTTTT. Its protein is CASSQDRVAMGEKLFF.

Points on this clone: At one of its ends the junction is not consistent with the germline gene, which may arise from a read error. This chain joins TRBV5-1 and TRBJ2-7, with TRBD2 matching over 13 bases. Germline assignment: CDR1 SGHRS and CDR2 YFSETQ. The CDR3 loop spans 15 amino acids. The CDR3 DNA is TGCGCCAGCAGCTTGGGGGATGGACTAGCGGGGGCCAAGATCTTC. Protein product: CASSLGDGLAGAKIF.

The chain joins TRBV6-1 to TRBJ1-4, with 7 nucleotides matching TRBD1. Trimming took 4 bases from V and 0 from J; bases not matched to a gene: 8. Germline CDR1 is MNHNS and CDR2 is SASEGT. This CDR3 is built from 17 residues. CDR3 loop: CASSGGDSLATNEKLFF. The CDR3 DNA is TGTGCCAGCAGTGGGGGGGACAGCCTTGCAACTAATGAAAAACTGTTTTTT.

V and J are TRBV18 and TRBJ1-3, with D possibly matching TRBD1 (6 bases). CDR3 length: 13 amino acids. CDR1 KGHSH and CDR2 LQKENI come from the germline V gene. The V and J ends lost 8 bases and 4 bases respectively, with 12 bases between them. CDR3 sequence reads: CASQQGGGNTIYF. CDR3 nucleotides: TGTGCCAGCCAACAGGGAGGCGGAAACACCATATATTTT.

The genes are TRBV9 and TRBJ2-1; D unclear. The germline V and J ends were trimmed by 1 base and 8 bases, with 10 bases remaining between them. The CDR3 has 13 residues. The germline CDR1 and CDR2 sequences are SGDLS and YYNGEE. CDR3 nucleotides: TGTGCCAGCAGCGTAAGGGCCCACGATGAGCAGTTCTTC. Translating it yields CASSVRAHDEQFF.

CDR3 coding DNA: TGTGCCAGCACCCCGGCCCAGGGGGGCACAGATACGCAGTATTTT. This sequence encodes CASTPAQGGTDTQYF. This chain joins TRBV25-1 and TRBJ2-3, with 7 bases that match TRBD1. V lost 7 bases to trimming and J lost 1 base; unmatched junction nucleotides: 8. The CDR3 sequence is 15 residues long. Germline V gene data show CDR1 as MGHDK and CDR2 as SYGVNS.

The chain is built from TRBV5-4 and TRBJ2-3, with TRBD1 matching 9 bases. The CDR3 spans 16 residues. Germline-derived CDR1 and CDR2 are SGHNT and YYREEE (reference sequence). V lost 4 bases to trimming and J lost 7 bases; unmatched junction nucleotides: 13. In DNA form, the CDR3 reads TGTGCCAGCAGCCTCGGTACAGGGGGCAGGGGAAATACGCAGTATTTT. This encodes CASSLGTGGRGNTQYF.

The chain combines TRBV6-5 with TRBJ2-4; TRBD1 or TRBD2 may be the D gene (6 bases each). This CDR3 comprises 15 residues. V was clipped by 7 bases and J by 1 base, with 14 bases between them. From germline, CDR1 is MNHEY and CDR2 SVGAGI. CDR3 sequence reads: CASNHREVAKNIQYF. Written as DNA, the CDR3 is TGTGCCAGCAATCACAGGGAGGTGGCCAAAAACATTCAGTACTTC.

The CDR3 nucleotides are TGTGCCACCAGCAGAGATCCCCGTGATTCACCCCTCCACTTT. Translating gives CATSRDPRDSPLHF. The V gene is TRBV15, the J gene TRBJ1-6, with no clear D. Germline CDR1 is LNHNV and CDR2 is YYDKDF (reference sequence). This CDR3 spans 14 amino acids. Trimming shortened V by 0 bases and J by 8 bases, and 8 bases separated the two germline ends.